Presented here are 3 T cell receptor beta chains from one specimen sequenced in a study of Ad26.COV2.S vaccination and SARS-CoV-2 variants. The sample's treatment: around 19 received Ad26.COV2.S at low or high dose, single or two shots; 5 received placebo; per-sample allocation not given. Specimen acquisition occurred on day 63 following the initial vaccine or placebo injection. The data were produced by immunoSEQ multiplex PCR, yet TCRdb's version contains in-frame clones alone and is incomplete. The sample has about 390,000 clones, about 92% seen once. This sample comprised peripheral blood, obtained in a trial of Ad26.COV2.S vaccine versus placebo. All receptors come from a person between 18 and 65 years old who received the Ad26.COV2.S COVID-19 vaccine or a placebo.

This clone was detected only a few times. The chain couples TRBV19 to TRBJ1-5; no firm D call. Germline V gene lookup returns CDR1 LNHDA and CDR2 SQIVND (reference sequence). Trimming left V 3 bases short and J 6 bases short, with 6 bases between. There are 12 residues in the CDR3. The CDR3 region is CASSIVRQPQHF. DNA for the CDR3: TGTGCCAGTAGTATCGTCCGTCAGCCCCAGCATTTT. Full variable domain (missing parts from reference TRBV19 and TRBJ1-5): DGGITQSPKYLFRKEGQNVTLSCEQNLNHDAMYWYRQDPGQGLRLIYYSQIVNDFQKGDIAEGYSVSREKKESFPLTVTSAQKNPTAFYLCASSIVRQPQHFGDGTRLSIL.

This chain joins TRBV19 and TRBJ2-5; 8 nucleotides agree with TRBD1. With V trimmed by 3 bases and J by 5 bases, 8 bases remained unmatched. The CDR3 has 15 amino acids. Germline V gives CDR1 LNHDA, CDR2 SQIVND (reference sequence). The CDR3 nucleotides are TGTGCCAGTAGTATCTTGGGCGCAGGGGGCGAGACCCAGTACTTC. Its translation: CASSILGAGGETQYF.

This chain joins TRBV6-5 and TRBJ1-2; 8 bases fit TRBD1. The CDR3 length is 16 residues. Germline V lookup: CDR1 MNHEY, CDR2 SVGAGI. The V gene end was trimmed by 4 bases and the J gene end by 3 bases; junction bases not matched to a gene: 10. CDR3 sequence (DNA): TGTGCCAGCAGTTCGGTCCCAGGGGGCACGGACTATGGCTACACCTTC. Translating it yields CASSSVPGGTDYGYTF.